This entry lists 10 T cell receptor beta chains sequenced from one sample in a study of vaccination and CD4 T cells after COVID-19. The treatment is: approximately nine-day PBMC culture with coronavirus spike peptide pools or control peptides (ViraFEST assay). Cultured CD4+ T cells had their DNA profiled by the Oncomine TCR Beta short-read assay. TCRdb used MiXCR to reprocess the PCR reads, holding one entry per CDR3 protein. The data show around 22,000 distinct CDR3 sequences, about 33% seen once. No cognate antigen is known for these TCRs. Material: cultured CD4+ T cells from blood. The receptor set was obtained from a human donor with COVID-19.

The V call is TRBV6-2 or TRBV6-3, the J call TRBJ2-7; D unresolved. Trimming shortened V by 8 bases and J by 3 bases, and 5 bases separated the two germline ends. CDR1 and CDR2 (germline): MNHEY, SVGEGT. The CDR3 consists of 10 residues. In DNA form, the CDR3 reads TGTGCCAGCGGGGACTACGAGCAGTACTTC. It translates to CASGDYEQYF.

CDR3 sequence: CASSFLAGQTYGYTF. The CDR3 DNA reads TGTGCCAGCAGCTTTTTAGCGGGACAGACCTATGGCTACACCTTC. This chain uses TRBV7-8 with TRBJ1-2; 7 bases fit TRBD1. Germline V lookup: CDR1 SGHVS, CDR2 FQNEAQ. Unmatched junction bases numbered 8, after V lost 3 bases and J lost 4 bases. The CDR3 is 15 amino acids.

This clonotype was seen only a few times. The chain is built from TRBV30 and TRBJ1-1; D not certain. The germline CDR1 and CDR2 sequences are GTSNPN and SVGIG (reference sequence). Trimming took 4 bases from V and 4 from J, leaving 7 bases between them. The CDR3 length is 11 residues. The chain's CDR3 is CAWTGRTEAFF. CDR3 DNA: TGTGCCTGGACAGGTCGCACTGAAGCTTTCTTT.

This clonotype turned up a few times. The J gene is TRBJ1-1, the V gene TRBV27, with unresolved D. Germline values: CDR1 MNHEY, CDR2 SMNVEV (reference sequence). The CDR3 extends over 16 amino acids. Trimming shortened V by 3 bases and J by 1 base, and 15 bases separated the two germline ends. CDR3 sequence: CASSFVYSHENTEAFF. Here the CDR3 DNA reads TGTGCCAGCAGTTTCGTATATAGTCATGAGAACACTGAAGCTTTCTTT.

The V gene is TRBV4-1, the J gene TRBJ1-2; maybe TRBD1 (5 bases). The CDR3 contains 15 residues. Per germline, CDR1 MGHRA and CDR2 YSYEKL. With 0 bases removed from V and 4 bases from J, the gap between germline ends came to 12 bases. The chain's CDR3 is CASSQDPGRVYGYTF. The CDR3 DNA reads TGCGCCAGCAGCCAAGATCCGGGACGCGTCTATGGCTACACCTTC.

The chain joins TRBV24-1 to TRBJ2-1, with a weak D call TRBD2 (7 bases). The germline CDR1 and CDR2 sequences are KGHDR and SFDVKD. The V end was cut by 7 bases, the J end by 5 bases, with 20 bases between. The length of the CDR3 is 16 residues. The CDR3 sequence is CATSPVGGGLHNEQFF. For the CDR3, the DNA is TGTGCCACCAGCCCGGTGGGGGGGGGCCTCCACAATGAGCAGTTCTTC.

The rearrangement joins TRBV11-2 to TRBJ1-2, with a possible D match to TRBD1 (6 bases). With 5 bases removed from V and 8 bases from J, the gap between germline ends came to 21 bases. This CDR3 spans 15 amino acids. CDR1 and CDR2 from the germline V gene are SGHAT and FQNNGV. CDR3 sequence: CASSVQGGKGAGYTF. In nucleotides, the CDR3 is TGTGCCAGCAGCGTCCAAGGGGGGAAAGGGGCGGGCTACACCTTC.

This chain joins TRBV5-1 and TRBJ2-5; no clear D. V was trimmed by 0 bases and J by 1 base, leaving 4 bases between them. There are 13 residues in the CDR3. Germline V gives CDR1 SGHRS, CDR2 YFSETQ. CDR3 DNA: TGCGCCAGCAGCTTGGCCACCCAAGAGACCCAGTACTTC. This sequence encodes CASSLATQETQYF.

The chain links TRBV19 to TRBJ2-5, with a possible D match to TRBD2 (7 bases). The CDR3 has 15 residues. V shed 1 base and J shed 5 bases, with 14 bases lying between them. Germline lookup yields CDR1 LNHDA and CDR2 SQIVND (reference sequence). CDR3 DNA: TGTGCCAGTAGTATAGTATGGGGAGGGGGGGAGACCCAGTACTTC. Translating gives CASSIVWGGGETQYF.

The J gene is TRBJ1-5, the V gene TRBV18, with D tentatively TRBD1 (5 bases). The CDR3 consists of 12 residues. The V gene's germline CDR1 is KGHSH and CDR2 LQKENI. Trimming pared 2 bases from V and 11 bases from J, leaving 10 bases between. CDR3: CASSPSDSSQHF. The DNA for the CDR3 is TGTGCCAGCTCACCATCAGACAGCTCCCAGCATTTT.